This record covers a single TCR beta chain. The antigen is unknown. Researchers collected 9 to 10 milliliters of peripheral blood from every single donor. The junction had 7 bases not matched to a gene; V was cut back by 2 bases and J by 2 bases. In germline, CDR1 is SNHLY, CDR2 FYNNEI. The CDR3 has 16 residues. This specimen comes from a study of blood T cells in healthy people across ages. General observations from the study: Roughly linear declines in TCR beta diversity per million T cells occurred with age. Long-lived and aged donors differed, with more naive CD4+ cells and higher diversity in the long-lived.

The use of a sample-barcoded 5' primer and a J-beta primer mix characterized a second PCR of roughly 7 to 12 cycles. Every single cDNA molecule received a tag from a template-switch adaptor with 12 random nucleotides. TCRdb ran MiXCR on the 5' RACE reads and lists one entry per CDR3 protein. The sample consists of about 1.6 million distinct CDR3 sequences, 30% to 35% of them appearing once. V gene TRBV2 combines with J gene TRBJ2-3; 7 nucleotides agree with TRBD1. This TCR derives from a young woman in good health. The sample comprised blood. CDR3 sequence: CASSESRDRVTDTQYF. The CDR3 DNA follows: TGTGCCAGCAGTGAATCCCGGGACAGAGTCACAGATACGCAGTATTTT.